These T cell receptor beta chains were read from a single sample in a study of radiation and T cells in renal cell carcinoma. Here immunoSEQ multiplex PCR was the method, and the copy in TCRdb shows in-frame clones only, minus some. The sample carries 100,000 to 150,000 clones, 81% recorded once. Source: blood, taken from a patient whose treatment included radiotherapy and nephrectomy. These receptors were obtained from a man aged 50 or older with renal cell carcinoma. The CDR3 runs from the conserved cysteine through the conserved F or W. D genes are given only for firm matches. Clone size is stated in some rows and not others, as once, few, many or a class when expanded.

>TRBV29-1|few|.|TRBJ1-1
CSVEAEAEAFF
TGCAGCGTTGAGGCGGAGGCTGAAGCTTTCTTT
>TRBV4-1|.|TRBD2|TRBJ2-3
CASSRWTSGGAADTQYF
TGCGCCAGCAGCCGGTGGACTAGCGGGGGGGCAGCAGATACGCAGTATTTT
>TRBV28|once|TRBD1|TRBJ1-2
CASSLTALEGARGYTF
TGTGCCAGCAGTTTAACGGCCCTAGAGGGGGCCCGGGGCTACACCTTC
>TRBV4-1|once|.|TRBJ2-5
CASSQVGGPYETQYF
TGCGCCAGCAGCCAAGTTGGGGGGCCCTATGAGACCCAGTACTTC
>TRBV6-5|.|TRBD1|TRBJ2-1
CASRRDRGRNEQFF
TGTGCCAGCAGAAGGGACAGGGGTAGGAATGAGCAGTTCTTC
>TRBV5-1|.|.|TRBJ2-3
CASSSVLNTDTQYF
TGCGCCAGCAGCTCGGTTCTAAACACAGATACGCAGTATTTT
>TRBV7-2|.|.|TRBJ1-5
CASSLSYSNQPQHF
TGTGCCAGCAGCTTGAGTTATAGCAATCAGCCCCAGCATTTT
>TRBV7-6|few|.|TRBJ1-3
CASSFTDSGNTIYF
TGTGCCAGCAGCTTCACAGACTCTGGAAACACCATATATTTT
>TRBV19|.|.|TRBJ1-2
CASSPGTRPGEDYGYTF
TGTGCCAGTTCACCGGGGACCCGGCCAGGGGAGGACTATGGCTACACCTTC
>TRBV19|.|TRBD2|TRBJ2-3
CASSLAGGKGTQYF
TGTGCCAGTAGTTTAGCGGGGGGAAAGGGTACGCAGTATTTT
>TRBV7-9|many|.|TRBJ1-2
CASSLGLELYGYTF
TGTGCCAGCAGCTTAGGGTTGGAACTTTATGGCTACACCTTC
>TRBV6-5|few|TRBD1|TRBJ1-1
CASGTGDSSTEAFF
TGTGCCTCCGGGACAGGGGATTCATCCACTGAAGCTTTCTTT
>TRBV5-1|.|.|TRBJ2-5
CASSLVAQNQETQYF
TGCGCCAGCAGCTTGGTGGCACAGAACCAAGAGACCCAGTACTTC
>TRBV4-1|once|TRBD1|TRBJ2-2
CASSQTGQGFTGELFF
TGCGCCAGCAGCCAGACAGGACAGGGGTTCACCGGGGAGCTGTTTTTT
>TRBV2|.|TRBD1|TRBJ1-3
CASSGTGGSSGNTIYF
TGTGCCAGCAGTGGAACAGGGGGCTCTTCGGGAAACACCATATATTTT
>TRBV18|.|TRBD1|TRBJ1-4
CASSRDRGEKLFF
TGTGCCAGCTCAAGGGACAGGGGTGAAAAACTGTTTTTT
>TRBV4-3|.|.|TRBJ1-5
CASSQGGSNQPQHF
TGCGCCAGCAGCCAAGGGGGTAGCAATCAGCCCCAGCATTTT
>TRBV5-5|.|TRBD1|TRBJ1-3
CASSLGQGNRNTIYF
TGTGCCAGCAGCTTGGGACAGGGGAACAGAAACACCATATATTTT
>TRBV27|.|.|TRBJ1-4
CASSFNRAENEKLFF
TGTGCCAGCAGTTTCAACAGGGCGGAGAATGAAAAACTGTTTTTT
>TRBV6-5|.|TRBD1|TRBJ1-6
CASSRQGVGDSPLHF
TGTGCCAGCAGTCGACAGGGTGTCGGAGATTCACCCCTCCACTTT
>TRBV19|once|.|TRBJ1-3
CASSLSGISGNTIYF
TGTGCCAGTAGTCTATCCGGAATCTCTGGAAACACCATATATTTT
>TRBV5-1|.|.|TRBJ2-2
CASSLPRDTGELFF
TGCGCCAGCAGCTTGCCCAGGGACACCGGGGAGCTGTTTTTT
>TRBV30|few|.|TRBJ1-1
CAWSVPRGTNTEAFF
TGTGCCTGGAGTGTACCAAGAGGAACGAACACTGAAGCTTTCTTT
>TRBV2|once|.|TRBJ1-4
CASSGQGNEKLFF
TGTGCCAGCAGTGGGCAGGGGAATGAAAAACTGTTTTTT
>TRBV5-1|.|.|TRBJ1-1
CASRNLTGGGMAEAFF
TGCGCCAGCAGGAATTTAACAGGTGGTGGGATGGCTGAAGCTTTCTTT
>TRBV2|.|TRBD1|TRBJ2-3
CASSEDRSTDTQYF
TGTGCCAGCAGCGAGGACAGGAGCACAGATACGCAGTATTTT
>TRBV2|.|.|TRBJ1-1
CASSEFGRSVSEAFF
TGTGCCAGCAGTGAATTTGGCAGGTCGGTTAGCGAAGCTTTCTTT
>TRBV4-1|.|.|TRBJ2-6
CASSQEDGDHSGANVLTF
TGCGCCAGCAGCCAAGAGGACGGAGACCACTCTGGGGCCAACGTCCTGACTTTC
>TRBV19|few|.|TRBJ2-7
CASTHTGSPSYEQYF
TGTGCCTCTACCCACACAGGGTCACCTTCCTACGAGCAGTACTTC
>TRBV28|.|.|TRBJ2-3
CASSLFVGTDTQYF
TGTGCCAGCAGTTTATTTGTGGGTACAGATACGCAGTATTTT
>TRBV5-1|.|TRBD1|TRBJ2-7
CASRPGQGSGVQYF
TGCGCCAGCAGACCTGGACAGGGGTCGGGAGTGCAGTACTTC
>TRBV19|.|.|TRBJ2-3
CASSTRGVGTDTQYF
TGTGCCAGTAGTACAAGGGGGGTAGGCACAGATACGCAGTATTTT
>TRBV18|.|.|TRBJ1-1
CASSPPGRNTEAFF
TGTGCCAGCTCACCACCGGGCCGGAACACTGAAGCTTTCTTT
>TRBV7-2|.|.|TRBJ2-3
CATTGEGEGDEDTQYF
TGTGCCACCACGGGCGAGGGGGAAGGGGATGAGGATACGCAGTATTTT
>TRBV7-9|few|.|TRBJ1-1
CASSGAWEAFF
TGTGCCAGCAGCGGGGCGTGGGAAGCTTTCTTT
>TRBV7-2|few|TRBD2|TRBJ2-3
CASRPSGGASDTQYF
TGTGCCAGCAGACCTAGCGGGGGGGCCTCAGATACGCAGTATTTT
>TRBV9|.|.|TRBJ1-1
CASSLSLGGLTEAFF
TGTGCCAGCAGCCTCAGTCTAGGGGGGTTAACTGAAGCTTTCTTT
>TRBV5-4|few|TRBD2|TRBJ2-1
CASSLTSGGPYNEQFF
TGTGCCAGCAGCTTGACAAGCGGGGGGCCTTACAATGAGCAGTTCTTC
>TRBV15|.|.|TRBJ1-1
CATSRAGSGTEAFF
TGTGCCACCAGCAGGGCAGGGAGTGGTACTGAAGCTTTCTTT
>TRBV5-1|few|TRBD1|TRBJ2-2
CASSRRDRGVTGELFF
TGCGCCAGCAGCCGCAGGGACAGGGGGGTTACCGGGGAGCTGTTTTTT
>TRBV5-1|.|.|TRBJ1-4
CASPLGEMYEKLFF
TGCGCCAGTCCCCTCGGGGAAATGTATGAAAAACTGTTTTTT
>TRBV30|.|.|TRBJ1-4
CAWSVLHFEKLFF
TGTGCCTGGAGTGTACTACACTTTGAAAAACTGTTTTTT
>TRBV7-9|once|.|TRBJ1-2
CASSPPGIYGYTF
TGTGCCAGCAGCCCTCCCGGAATCTATGGCTACACCTTC
>TRBV4-1|.|.|TRBJ1-2
CASSQGGTNPNGYTF
TGCGCCAGCAGCCAAGGAGGGACAAACCCTAATGGCTACACCTTC
>TRBV19|.|.|TRBJ1-1
CAYNPGVGCTEAFF
TGTGCCTACAACCCCGGGGTTGGCTGCACTGAAGCTTTCTTT